This T cell receptor beta chain originates from a study of OX40 agonist ivuxolimab in advanced cancers. Study in general: Six ivuxolimab dose levels, 0.01 to 10 mg/kg, were given intravenously every 2 weeks. Hepatocellular carcinoma, melanoma, renal cell or head and neck cancer affected the dose-escalation patients.

Repertoires were generated with immunoSEQ multiplex PCR, while TCRdb's copy carries only in-frame clones and drops some. This sample yields more than 50,000 clones, of which over 75% are seen a single time; almost 1.5% belongs to the top ten. Per germline, CDR1 MRHNA and CDR2 SNTAGT. Trimming removed 5 bases at V and 2 bases at J, with 9 bases between. This CDR3 is built from 13 residues. The chain links TRBV6-4 to TRBJ1-1; no definite D call. The sequence was collected from an adult with an advanced solid tumor such as melanoma, head and neck, liver or kidney cancer. The specimen comprised CD4+ or CD8+ T cells sorted from blood, sampled in a trial of the OX40 agonist ivuxolimab. The CDR3 spells CASSSEENTEAFF. CDR3 nucleotide sequence: TGTGCCAGCAGTAGTGAGGAAAACACTGAAGCTTTCTTT.